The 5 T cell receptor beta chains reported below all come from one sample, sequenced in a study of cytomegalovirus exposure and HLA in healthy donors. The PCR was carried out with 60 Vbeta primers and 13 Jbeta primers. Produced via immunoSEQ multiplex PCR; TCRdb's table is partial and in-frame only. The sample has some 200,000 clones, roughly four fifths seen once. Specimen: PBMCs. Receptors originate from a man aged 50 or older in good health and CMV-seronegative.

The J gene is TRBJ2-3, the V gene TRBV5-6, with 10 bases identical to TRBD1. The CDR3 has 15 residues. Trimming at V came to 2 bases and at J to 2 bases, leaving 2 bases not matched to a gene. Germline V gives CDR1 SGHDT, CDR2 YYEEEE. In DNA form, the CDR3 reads TGTGCCAGCAGCTTTAGACAGGGGGCCACAGATACGCAGTATTTT. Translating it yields CASSFRQGATDTQYF. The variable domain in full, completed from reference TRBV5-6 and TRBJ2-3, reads DAGVTQSPTHLIKTRGQQVTLRCSPKSGHDTVSWYQQALGQGPQFIFQYYEEEERQRGNFPDRFSGHQFPNYSSELNVNALLLGDSALYLCASSFRQGATDTQYFGPGTRLTVL.

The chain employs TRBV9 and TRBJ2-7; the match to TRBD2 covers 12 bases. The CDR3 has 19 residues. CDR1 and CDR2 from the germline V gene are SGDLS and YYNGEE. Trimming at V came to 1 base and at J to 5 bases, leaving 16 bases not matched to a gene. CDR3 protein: CASSVRRGGLAGYRNEQYF. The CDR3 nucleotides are TGTGCCAGCAGCGTAAGGAGGGGGGGACTAGCGGGTTATAGAAACGAGCAGTACTTC.

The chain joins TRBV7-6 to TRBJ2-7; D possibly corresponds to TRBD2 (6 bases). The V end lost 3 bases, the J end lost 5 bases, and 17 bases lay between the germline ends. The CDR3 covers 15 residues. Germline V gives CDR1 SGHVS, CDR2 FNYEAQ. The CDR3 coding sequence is TGTGCCAGCAGCTTTAGGTACCGGGGGTTCAACGAGCAGTACTTC. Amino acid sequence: CASSFRYRGFNEQYF.

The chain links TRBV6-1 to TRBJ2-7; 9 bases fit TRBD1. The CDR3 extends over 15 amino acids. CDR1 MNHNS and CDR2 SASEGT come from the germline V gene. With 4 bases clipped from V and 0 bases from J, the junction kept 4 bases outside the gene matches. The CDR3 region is CASSGRDRASYEQYF. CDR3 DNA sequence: TGTGCCAGCAGTGGCCGGGACAGGGCCTCCTACGAGCAGTACTTC.

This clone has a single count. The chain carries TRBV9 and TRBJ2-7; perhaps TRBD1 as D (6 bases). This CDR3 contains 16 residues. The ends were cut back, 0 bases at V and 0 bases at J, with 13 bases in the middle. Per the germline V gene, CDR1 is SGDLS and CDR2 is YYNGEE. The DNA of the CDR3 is TGTGCCAGCAGCGTAGACTTAGCGACAGGCTCCTACGAGCAGTACTTC. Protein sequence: CASSVDLATGSYEQYF.